This TCR beta chain emerged from a study of T cells after posttransplantation cyclophosphamide (dated by TCRdb to the mid-2010s). Regarding the study in general: Using TRB sequencing, the study followed how the T cell repertoire reconstituted after myeloablative bone marrow transplantation in which posttransplantation cyclophosphamide served as GVHD prophylaxis. Antigen receptor sequencing covered samples from roughly 40 PTCy-treated patients and fewer than 20 of their related bone marrow donors. Blood from all 30 or so PTCy patients with 1-year posttransplant specimens was subjected to TRB sequencing. In 3 patients, TRB sequencing was also performed on up to 3 more blood samples taken 2 to 5.2 years after transplant, and in 4 patients, pretransplant blood was also TRB-sequenced. Because TRA and TRB clonality correlated tightly in some ten samples, later TCR analyses were limited to TRB. Public TRB sequences were checked against a database of over 3,000 sequences associated with responses to pathogens, tumor antigens, self-antigens and alloantigens. Points the paper makes about the study in general: The TRB repertoires of T cells infiltrating skin or the GI tract showed only limited overlap with the TRB repertoires found in blood. Across the approximately 47 patients, TRB clonality was highly associated with recipient CMV seropositivity and CMV reactivation, and diversity with PTCy was similar to that in the CNI/methotrexate controls. At 1-2 months, donor-recipient similarity was low but rose over the first year, and the later blood repertoires were often dominated by donor CD8+ memory clones.

Per the germline V gene, MNHEY is the CDR1 and SVGAGI is the CDR2. The V end loses 3 bases and the J end loses 5 bases, and a stretch of 12 bases separates them. Reading from cysteine to phenylalanine, the CDR3 counts 14 amino acids. Only the CDR3 part of the read is kept: 42 bases, read in frame from the first base. TRB sequencing used genomic DNA with the immunoSEQ assay at survey resolution or the hsTCRB kit. The study's processing was this. Initial read processing used immunoSEQ software, and repertoire analyses used the LymphoSeq R package. Clonality was computed as 1 minus normalized Shannon entropy; Gini coefficient was also calculated for each TRB dataset. Phenotypes of unsorted samples were inferred by mapping TRB sequences from sorted subsets of the recipient or donor onto the same recipient's unsorted samples. TCRdb carries this immuneACCESS record with in-frame sequences only. Its versions omit some clonotypes, under half of them owing to an unresolved V gene in the studies checked, with the rest unexplained. The V and J calls and clone size come from that table; D and trimming were worked out from the DNA. There are 2,500 to 3,000 clones in this sample, and none of them is a singleton. The ten largest make up about 10% of the sample.

The treatment or condition label here, explained by the study, means: high-dose cyclophosphamide on days +3 and +4 as single-agent GVHD prophylaxis. Busulfan and fludarabine conditioning, a related or unrelated marrow graft, and cyclophosphamide on days +3 and +4 were given to PTCy patients. The PTCy-treated patients were drawn from a prospective, multi-institutional clinical trial. Peripheral blood and bone marrow mononuclear cells were isolated by Ficoll-Hypaque density centrifugation and cryopreserved. This clone is considered medium-sized (0.01 to 0.1%). Its recognized antigen is unknown. Within one base of it there is no much larger clone, and no base qualities were kept.

The receptor was isolated from a male patient aged 55 to 70 who received an allogeneic stem cell transplant from a related donor and was CMV-positive. Some T cells seen after a transplant may have their origin in the graft donor. The sample here was PBMCs, taken after allogeneic stem cell transplant with posttransplant cyclophosphamide. Rearrangement joined TRBV6-5 to TRBJ2-3; matching of 6 bases hints at TRBD2 as the D gene. The nucleotides are TGTGCCAGCAGTTATCTCGGGGGTGGAGATACGCAGTATTTT. This codes for CASSYLGGGDTQYF.